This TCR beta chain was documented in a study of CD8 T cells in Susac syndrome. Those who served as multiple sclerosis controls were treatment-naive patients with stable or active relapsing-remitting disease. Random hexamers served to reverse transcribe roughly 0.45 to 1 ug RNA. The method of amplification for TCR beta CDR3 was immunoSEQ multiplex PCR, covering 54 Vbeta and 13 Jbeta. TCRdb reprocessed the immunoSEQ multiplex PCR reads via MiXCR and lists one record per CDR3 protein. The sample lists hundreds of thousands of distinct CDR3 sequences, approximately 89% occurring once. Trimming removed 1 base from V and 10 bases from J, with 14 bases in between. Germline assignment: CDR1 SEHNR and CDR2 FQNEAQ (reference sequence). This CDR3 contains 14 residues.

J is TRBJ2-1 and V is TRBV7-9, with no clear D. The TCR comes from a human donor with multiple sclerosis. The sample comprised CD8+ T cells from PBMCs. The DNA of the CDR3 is TGTGCCAGCAGCTTAGTCGCTAGTCAAGGAGAGCAGTTCTTC. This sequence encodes CASSLVASQGEQFF.